The sequence of this TCR beta chain was determined in a study of preoperative IRX-2 immunotherapy in early breast cancer. Trimming pared 1 base from V and 10 bases from J, leaving 17 bases between. The CDR3 covers 16 residues. From germline, CDR1 is SGHVS and CDR2 FNYEAQ. Sample treatment: preoperative locoregional IRX-2 cytokine immunotherapy. Patients received preoperative, locoregional IRX-2 cytokine immunotherapy in a phase Ib study. The assay was immunoSEQ multiplex PCR, and TCRdb's table has in-frame clones only and misses some. The sample gives under 45,000 clones, about 94% of which show up once; 1.5% to 2% is in the top ten.

This clonotype was sampled from a human donor with breast cancer. The sequencing here drew on tumor tissue, taken after IRX-2 immunotherapy. The V call is TRBV7-6, the J call TRBJ1-6; tentatively, D is TRBD1 (5 bases). CDR3: CASSLVPDGTLSPLHF. CDR3 sequence (DNA): TGTGCCAGCAGCTTAGTTCCGGACGGGACGTTATCACCCCTCCACTTT.